The rows below give T cell receptor beta chains drawn from one sample of a study of shared clonotypes between healthy human individuals. The repertoire was sequenced with immunoSEQ multiplex PCR; TCRdb's copy has only in-frame clones and lacks some. The sample contains about 2.1 million clones, 85% to 95% of which appear only once. The specimen sequenced was naive CD8+ T cells from PBMCs. These receptors all stem from a man between 18 and 29 years old in good health. Some clones in this sample may be carry-over from other donors' samples. The CDR3 runs from the conserved cysteine through the conserved F or W. The D gene is left open where the match is weak. Clone size is shown for a subset of rows, as once, few, many or a class of expanded clone.

d_call,clone_size,v_call,j_call,cdr3_nt,cdr3_aa
TRBD2,-,TRBV5-3,TRBJ2-7,TGTGCCAGAAGCTTGCTCCGACTAGCTTCTTTCTACGAGCAGTACTTC,CARSLLRLASFYEQYF
-,-,TRBV27,TRBJ2-5,TGTGCCAGCAGTTTCATGCCCCCTACGACCCAGTACTTC,CASSFMPPTTQYF
-,-,TRBV5-4,TRBJ1-2,TGTGCCAGCAGCTTGGCGGCAGAATACCTCTATGGCTACACCTTC,CASSLAAEYLYGYTF
-,-,TRBV9,TRBJ1-1,TGTGCCAGCAGCACCCTGGGACAGAACACTGAAGCTTTCTTT,CASSTLGQNTEAFF
TRBD1,-,TRBV6-1,TRBJ2-7,TGTGCCAGCAGTGAGGGACAGGGCCACGGGTGGTCCTACGAGCAGTACTTC,CASSEGQGHGWSYEQYF
-,-,TRBV12-1,TRBJ1-1,TGTGCCAGCAGCCACAGTGCGACAGGAGATATGAACACTGAAGCTTTCTTT,CASSHSATGDMNTEAFF
TRBD2,-,TRBV28,TRBJ2-1,TGTGCCAGCGGCTTCCGGCGGGAGCCCTACAATGAGCAGTTCTTC,CASGFRREPYNEQFF
-,-,TRBV7-9,TRBJ2-1,TGTGCCAGCAGCTTGAGCGGAAACAATGAGCAGTTCTTC,CASSLSGNNEQFF
TRBD2,-,TRBV7-3,TRBJ2-2,TGTGCCAGCAGCCCCCAGCGGGGCCCGACCGGGGAGCTGTTTTTT,CASSPQRGPTGELFF
TRBD1,-,TRBV10-3,TRBJ2-1,TGTGCCATCAGTTACTCGGGACAGGGGGTTAGCTCCTACAATGAGCAGTTCTTC,CAISYSGQGVSSYNEQFF
-,-,TRBV25-1,TRBJ2-7,TGTGCCAGCAGTAGTTGGGTCGAAAACAATTACGAGCAGTACTTC,CASSSWVENNYEQYF
TRBD1,-,TRBV5-5,TRBJ2-7,TGTGCCAGCAGCCGACAGGGGTCGGCAATTCACGAGCAGTACTTC,CASSRQGSAIHEQYF
TRBD1,-,TRBV12-5,TRBJ2-3,TGTGCTAGTGGTTTGGGGACAGGGGGGTACGCAGATACGCAGTATTTT,CASGLGTGGYADTQYF
-,few,TRBV27,TRBJ1-1,TGTGCCAGCAGTTTCTCAGAGAACACTGAAGCTTTCTTT,CASSFSENTEAFF
-,-,TRBV29-1,TRBJ2-1,TGCAGCGTTGGTTCCGGGCTGAATGAGCAGTTCTTC,CSVGSGLNEQFF
-,-,TRBV7-8,TRBJ1-5,TGTGCCAGCAGCTTAGCGCGCGGCGGGTATAGCAATCAGCCCCAGCATTTT,CASSLARGGYSNQPQHF
TRBD2,-,TRBV10-3,TRBJ2-1,TGTGCCTCGATGCGGGAGCCCCAACACAATGAGCAGTTCTTC,CASMREPQHNEQFF
TRBD1,-,TRBV19,TRBJ2-7,TGTGCCAGTAGTATTGCCGGGACAGGGGGCAGCCGTTCGGAGCAGTACTTC,CASSIAGTGGSRSEQYF
TRBD2,-,TRBV5-4,TRBJ2-7,TGTGCCAGCAGCGAGCTGGCTAGCGGGAGCTACGAGCAGTACTTC,CASSELASGSYEQYF
-,-,TRBV10-3,TRBJ2-7,TGTGCCATCAGTGACCCGGAGACAACCTACGAGCAGTACTTC,CAISDPETTYEQYF
-,-,TRBV28,TRBJ1-1,TGTGCCAGCACCCTTGGGGGGACTGAAGCTTTCTTT,CASTLGGTEAFF
TRBD2,-,TRBV7-2,TRBJ2-1,TGTGCCAGCAGCTTAGGTCTTGGGCTAGCGGTAAATGAGCAGTTCTTC,CASSLGLGLAVNEQFF
TRBD2,-,TRBV7-9,TRBJ2-7,TGTGCCAGCAGTTCAGTTACCGGGACTAGCTACGAGCAGTACTTC,CASSSVTGTSYEQYF
-,once,TRBV7-3,TRBJ2-1,TGTGCCAGCAGCTCTTATCCCTCGAGCCACAATGAGCAGTTCTTC,CASSSYPSSHNEQFF
-,-,TRBV5-6,TRBJ1-2,TGTGCCAGCAGACACAGGGCCGACTATGGCTACACCTTC,CASRHRADYGYTF
-,-,TRBV14,TRBJ2-7,TGTGCCAGCAGCCCCGACGGGGGAATGGTCGAGCAGTACTTC,CASSPDGGMVEQYF
TRBD2,-,TRBV11-2,TRBJ2-5,TGTGCCAGCAGCTTGGGGGGGTTGAGGTACCAAGAGACCCAGTACTTC,CASSLGGLRYQETQYF
-,-,TRBV27,TRBJ2-1,TGTGCCAGCAGCAAAATAGTCTCCTACAATGAGCAGTTCTTC,CASSKIVSYNEQFF
-,-,TRBV5-8,TRBJ1-5,TGTGCCAGCAGACCCGGGACCCGCAATCAGCCCCAGCATTTT,CASRPGTRNQPQHF